The T cell receptor (beta chain) described here comes from a study of CD8+CD57+ T cells in acquired aplastic anemia. Trimming left V 3 bases short and J 1 base short, with 13 bases between. CDR1 SGHRS and CDR2 YFSETQ come from the germline V gene. CDR3 length: 15 residues. Those patients picked for sequencing had displayed CD8+CD57+ cell expansion on flow cytometry. This clonotype has at least ten counts. Genomic DNA constituted the template upon which TCR beta VDJ and CDR3 profiling was performed. TCRdb re-derived calls from the reads in MiXCR, one entry per CDR3 protein. The data contain 150,000 to 200,000 distinct CDR3 sequences, 45% to 55% of them seen just once; the ten biggest clones take up 2.5% to 3.5%.

The V and J genes are TRBV5-1 and TRBJ1-1; D is possibly TRBD1 (5 bases). The receptor comes from a human donor with aplastic anemia. Input material: sorted CD4+, CD8+, or CD8+CD57+ T cells (not recorded which) from PBMCs. The CDR3 region has the DNA TGCGCCAGCAGCTCGGGGGGTATGGGGAACACTGAAGCTTTCTTT. As protein: CASSSGGMGNTEAFF. Based on the CDR3 plus reference TRBV5-1 and TRBJ1-1, the full variable domain is KAGVTQTPRYLIKTRGQQVTLSCSPISGHRSVSWYQQTPGQGLQFLFEYFSETQRNKGNFPGRFSGRQFSNSRSEMNVSTLELGDSALYLCASSSGGMGNTEAFFGQGTRLTVV.